Listed here is a single TCR beta chain. This sample is drawn from a study of blood T cells in healthy people across ages. This CDR3 has 14 residues. Germline V gene data show CDR1 as SGHNT and CDR2 as YYREEE (reference sequence). With 4 bases removed from V and 1 base from J, the gap between germline ends came to 11 bases. Isolated per sample were at least 7 million PBMCs. Primed by a sample-barcoded 5' primer and a J-beta primer mix, a second PCR proceeded for about 6 to 12 cycles. A single record per CDR3 protein comes from TCRdb applying MiXCR to the 5' RACE reads. In the table there are hundreds of thousands of distinct CDR3 sequences, roughly 20% of which are singletons.

The chain employs TRBV5-4 and TRBJ2-5; D remains ambiguous. Sequenced material: blood. The origin of this receptor is a man aged 65-85 years in good health. DNA of the CDR3: TGTGCCAGCAGCGGATACAGCCTCCAAGAGACCCAGTACTTC. Its protein product is CASSGYSLQETQYF.